One and the same sample provided the 26 T cell receptor beta chains below, sequenced in a study of identifying expanded T cells in peripheral blood. Only in-frame clones appear in the TCRdb table, and some are missing; sequencing was by immunoSEQ multiplex PCR. Altogether 70,000 to 95,000 clones are present, almost 90% being singletons, with the ten largest covering 3% to 5%. Sequencing was performed on blood. The receptors originated from a person aged 18-70 years in good health.

J is TRBJ2-3 and V is TRBV7-2; the match to TRBD2 covers 13 bases. Germline V CDR1 and CDR2: SGHTA, FQGNSA. Trimming at V came to 5 bases and at J to 3 bases, leaving 5 bases not matched to a gene. The CDR3 is 16 residues long. As DNA, the CDR3 is TGTGCCAGCAGCCCCTTACTAGCGGGAGGGACAGATACGCAGTATTTT. It specifies CASSPLLAGGTDTQYF.

The rearrangement uses TRBV19 and TRBJ1-5; possible D gene TRBD1, 5 bases. Trimming removed 5 bases from V and 6 bases from J, with 20 bases in between. The CDR3 length is 16 residues. Looked up from germline, CDR1 is LNHDA and CDR2 is SQIVND (reference sequence). The CDR3 region has the DNA TGTGCCAGTAGTTTATCGCCGGGACTAGGTGTTCAGCCCCAGCATTTT. It codes for CASSLSPGLGVQPQHF.

This clone was observed a handful of times. The CDR3, as DNA: TGTGCCAGCAGTCTCCAGTCTAGGGCCAACACTGAAGCTTTCTTT. Its protein is CASSLQSRANTEAFF. V and J are TRBV28 and TRBJ1-1; D remains unclear. Germline assignment: CDR1 MDHEN and CDR2 SYDVKM. The CDR3 loop spans 15 amino acids. V lost 5 bases, J lost 2 bases, and 15 bases lay in between.

This clone was counted a few times. The genes are TRBV6-1 and TRBJ2-2; maybe TRBD1 (5 bases). The CDR3 is made up of 13 amino acids. Deletions cut 1 base from V and 7 bases from J, with 7 bases between. Germline loops: CDR1 MNHNS, CDR2 SASEGT. The CDR3 DNA follows: TGTGCCAGCAGTGAAGAGGGGCACGGGGAGCTGTTTTTT. It codes for CASSEEGHGELFF.

V and J are TRBV9 and TRBJ2-7; weak D call: TRBD2 (6 bases). CDR3 size: 12 residues. CDR1 and CDR2 from the germline V gene are SGDLS and YYNGEE. Trimming took 1 base from V and 6 from J, leaving 8 bases between them. In nucleotides, the CDR3 is TGTGCCAGCAGCGTATTGGGAGGCGAGCAGTACTTC. Protein product: CASSVLGGEQYF.

The chain combines TRBV28 with TRBJ2-1; weak D call: TRBD2 (5 bases). The V gene lost 3 bases and the J gene lost 9 bases, with 15 bases spanning the gap. The length of the CDR3 is 14 residues. Germline V gene lookup returns CDR1 MDHEN and CDR2 SYDVKM. This CDR3 reads CASSFQLVWSEQFF. The CDR3 nucleotides are TGTGCCAGCAGTTTTCAACTAGTTTGGAGTGAGCAGTTCTTC.

The count of this clone is one. The chain uses TRBV7-2 and TRBJ2-3, with D unresolved. V was clipped by 4 bases and J by 0 bases, with 11 bases between them. Germline CDR1 and CDR2: SGHTA and FQGNSA. The length of the CDR3 is 15 residues. The CDR3 region is CASSSQGLSTDTQYF. The CDR3 nucleotides read TGTGCCAGCAGCTCCCAAGGGCTCAGCACAGATACGCAGTATTTT.

The CDR3 is CAWDRDRGTLLYGYTF. The DNA of the CDR3 is TGTGCCTGGGACCGGGACAGGGGGACTCTTTTGTATGGCTACACCTTC. This chain connects TRBV30 to TRBJ1-2; 11 bases align to TRBD1. The CDR3 loop spans 16 amino acids. From germline, CDR1 is GTSNPN and CDR2 SVGIG (reference sequence). The V segment lost 5 bases and the J segment 5 bases; nucleotides outside the gene matches: 13.

The V call is TRBV5-1, the J call TRBJ1-4; possibly TRBD1 for D (5 bases). V was cut by 4 bases and J by 4 bases, with 11 bases left in between. CDR3 length: 14 amino acids. Germline CDR1 and CDR2: SGHRS and YFSETQ. This CDR3 reads CASSTGTGNEKLFF. The DNA of the CDR3 is TGCGCCAGCAGCACTGGGACGGGTAATGAAAAACTGTTTTTT.

This chain links TRBV28 with TRBJ2-1, with 10 nucleotides matching TRBD2. The CDR3 sequence is 18 residues long. V lost 5 bases and J lost 0; bases outside the gene matches: 10. Looked up from germline, CDR1 is MDHEN and CDR2 is SYDVKM. The CDR3 sequence: CASSTIAGGSSSYNEQFF. CDR3 nucleotides: TGTGCCAGCAGTACCATAGCGGGGGGTTCATCCTCCTACAATGAGCAGTTCTTC.

The chain links TRBV6-1 to TRBJ2-5; D is perhaps TRBD2 (5 bases). Germline values: CDR1 MNHNS, CDR2 SASEGT. V was trimmed by 2 bases and J by 5 bases, leaving 12 bases between them. The CDR3 totals 14 residues. The CDR3 is CASSENYPGETQYF. The CDR3 bases are TGTGCCAGCAGTGAAAATTACCCGGGGGAGACCCAGTACTTC.

The chain links TRBV5-4 to TRBJ2-6; the D is unclear. This CDR3 is 15 amino acids long. The V gene lost 4 bases and the J gene lost 3 bases, with 11 bases spanning the gap. Germline CDR1 reads SGHNT; CDR2 reads YYREEE (reference sequence). The CDR3 coding sequence is TGTGCCAGCAGCCGCGAAATTAGTGGGGCCAACGTCCTGACTTTC. Its protein is CASSREISGANVLTF.

This chain uses TRBV4-1 with TRBJ2-3, with 16 bases that match TRBD2. The CDR3 spans 18 residues. Germline trimming cut 0 bases from V and 2 bases from J; bases unmatched to any gene: 2. Looked up from germline, CDR1 is MGHRA and CDR2 is YSYEKL. The CDR3 DNA reads as TGCGCCAGCAGCCAAGATGGGACTAGCGGGGGGGCCACAGATACGCAGTATTTT. Amino acids: CASSQDGTSGGATDTQYF.

This rearrangement joins TRBV7-3 to TRBJ2-7; a weak D match, TRBD2 (5 bases). The V gene lost 2 bases and the J gene lost 5 bases, with 10 bases spanning the gap. The germline V gene has CDR1 SGHTA and CDR2 FQGTGA. This CDR3 has 13 amino acids. DNA for the CDR3: TGTGCCAGCAGCTTAGATCTAGCCAACGAGCAGTACTTC. This encodes CASSLDLANEQYF.

V gene TRBV13 combines with J gene TRBJ2-7; D perhaps matches TRBD2 (6 bases). The CDR3 consists of 16 residues. Germline lookup yields CDR1 PRHDT and CDR2 FYEKMQ (reference sequence). With 1 base removed from V and 3 bases from J, the gap between germline ends came to 16 bases. CDR3 in DNA: TGTGCCAGCAGCTTAGAGGACGGGGGTCCCAACTACGAGCAGTACTTC. Its translation is CASSLEDGGPNYEQYF.

J is TRBJ2-7 and V is TRBV7-6, with 10 bases that match TRBD2. Germline values: CDR1 SGHVS, CDR2 FNYEAQ. Trimming cost V 5 bases and J 4 bases; bases outside gene matches: 11. The CDR3 is made up of 16 amino acids. CDR3 sequence (DNA): TGTGCCAGCAGCCGGGGGCTAGCGGGGGATCTGTACGAGCAGTACTTC. Protein sequence: CASSRGLAGDLYEQYF.

The rearrangement links TRBV7-9 to TRBJ2-1; tentative D call: TRBD2 (5 bases). Germline lookup yields CDR1 SEHNR and CDR2 FQNEAQ (reference sequence). The CDR3 covers 16 residues. V was clipped by 1 base and J by 0 bases, with 10 bases between them. CDR3 amino acids: CASSLGTEVSYNEQFF. The CDR3 DNA reads as TGTGCCAGCAGCTTAGGAACGGAGGTCTCCTACAATGAGCAGTTCTTC.

This chain joins TRBV7-2 and TRBJ1-4, with TRBD1 matching over 8 bases. The CDR3 has 15 residues. The germline V gene has CDR1 SGHTA and CDR2 FQGNSA. V lost 3 bases to trimming and J lost 7 bases; unmatched junction nucleotides: 7. The CDR3 here is CASSFDRGNSEKLFF. The CDR3 region has the DNA TGTGCCAGCAGCTTCGACAGGGGTAATAGTGAAAAACTGTTTTTT.

V and J are TRBV6-5 and TRBJ1-2, with 10 bases that match TRBD1. This CDR3 is built from 14 residues. From germline, CDR1 is MNHEY and CDR2 SVGAGI. Trimming took 6 bases from V and 4 from J; bases not matched to a gene: 5. The CDR3 DNA follows: TGTGCCAGCAGCTTGGGGGACAGGGGCTATGGCTACACCTTC. It is translated as CASSLGDRGYGYTF.

The gene calls are TRBV4-2 and TRBJ1-2; 9 bases are shared with TRBD1. CDR1 is LGHNA and CDR2 is YNFKEQ in the germline V gene. This CDR3 has 14 amino acids. V shed 0 bases, J shed 8 bases, and the junction held 4 bases outside the gene matches. CDR3 protein: CASSQEGQGDGYTF. CDR3 DNA: TGTGCCAGCAGCCAAGAGGGACAGGGAGACGGCTACACCTTC.

This clone came up once. The chain uses TRBV29-1 and TRBJ1-2; no definite D call. The CDR3 sequence is 13 residues long. The germline gives CDR1 SQVTM, CDR2 ANQGSEA. The V and J ends lost 0 bases and 2 bases respectively, with 7 bases between them. The CDR3 here is CSVEDPGNYGYTF. The CDR3 bases are TGCAGCGTTGAAGATCCCGGGAACTATGGCTACACCTTC.

This rearrangement joins TRBV7-2 to TRBJ2-7, with D uncertain. CDR1 SGHTA and CDR2 FQGNSA come from the germline V gene. The CDR3 has 12 amino acids. V lost 11 bases, J lost 0 bases, and 11 bases lay in between. The CDR3 region has the DNA TGTGCCTCCACGGGTAACTCCTACGAGCAGTACTTC. It specifies CASTGNSYEQYF.

The J gene is TRBJ2-7, the V gene TRBV2; either TRBD1 or TRBD2 may fit D (5 bases each). The CDR3 runs to 16 residues. The germline gives CDR1 SNHLY, CDR2 FYNNEI. The ends were cut back, 1 base at V and 0 bases at J, with 13 bases in the middle. CDR3 coding DNA: TGTGCCAGCAGTGAAGGTGTCGGGACGGTCTCCTACGAGCAGTACTTC. As protein: CASSEGVGTVSYEQYF.

Written as DNA, the CDR3 is TGTGCCAGCTCCTACACCGACAGCCTCCAAGAGACCCAGTACTTC. Encoded protein: CASSYTDSLQETQYF. The gene calls are TRBV18 and TRBJ2-5, with D perhaps matching TRBD1 (5 bases). The CDR3 totals 15 residues. V was trimmed by 6 bases and J by 1 base, leaving 15 bases between them. Germline CDR1 reads KGHSH; CDR2 reads LQKENI.

The chain carries TRBV11-2 and TRBJ2-1; weak D call: TRBD2 (5 bases). In germline, CDR1 is SGHAT, CDR2 FQNNGV. The CDR3 runs 13 residues. Between the trimmed V and J ends, which lost 1 base and 8 bases, there was a span of 9 bases. The CDR3 loop reads CASSLVRAHEQFF. Written as DNA, the CDR3 is TGTGCCAGCAGCTTAGTGCGGGCTCATGAGCAGTTCTTC.

The chain couples TRBV5-5 to TRBJ2-1; the D is unclear. The ends were cut back, 1 base at V and 3 bases at J, with 8 bases in the middle. This CDR3 region has 14 residues. The V gene's germline CDR1 is SGHKS and CDR2 YYEKEE (reference sequence). The CDR3: CASSLWSNYNEQFF. The CDR3 nucleotides are TGTGCCAGCAGCTTGTGGTCAAACTACAATGAGCAGTTCTTC.